This T cell receptor (beta chain) was retrieved from a study of cytomegalovirus exposure and HLA in healthy donors. General study findings and limits: A later analysis linked 15,000 to 20,000 TCR beta sequences to HLA alleles at 0.05 false discovery rate.

As regards this clone: Its antigen is as yet unknown.

The PCR employed 60 Vbeta primers together with 13 Jbeta primers. The protocol was immunoSEQ multiplex PCR, while the TCRdb copy is restricted to in-frame clones and leaves out a portion. The sample shows about 81,000 clones, 80% to 90% of them seen only once. Donors likely had unrecorded immune exposures despite being nominally healthy when sampled. With V trimmed by 5 bases and J by 5 bases, 10 bases remained unmatched. This CDR3 region has 16 residues. Germline V gene data show CDR1 as SGHTA and CDR2 as FQGNSA. Material: PBMCs. This sequence originates from a man between 18 and 29 years old in good health and CMV-seronegative. The chain carries TRBV7-2 and TRBJ2-1, with 9 bases identical to TRBD2. CDR3 loop: CASSPRTSAKDNEQFF. CDR3 in DNA: TGTGCCAGCAGCCCTCGGACTAGCGCCAAAGACAATGAGCAGTTCTTC.